This T cell receptor (beta chain) was profiled in a study of blood T cell repertoires in COVID-19. The CDR3 has 16 amino acids. J was trimmed by 7 bases and V by 5 bases; bases with no gene match: 8. The germline CDR1 and CDR2 sequences are MNHEY and SMNVEV (reference sequence). The data were produced by immunoSEQ multiplex PCR, yet TCRdb's version contains in-frame clones alone and is incomplete. The table includes 200,000 to 300,000 clones, 83% detected once. The sequence derives from a human donor in a cohort sampled during active COVID-19. The sequencing sample was made of peripheral blood. The V call is TRBV27, the J call TRBJ2-2; 12 nucleotides line up with TRBD1. In DNA form, the CDR3 reads TGTGCCAGCAGTCCCCCGGGACAGGGGGCTGACGGGGAGCTGTTTTTT. Its protein product is CASSPPGQGADGELFF.